This T cell receptor beta chain was retrieved from a study of shared clonotypes between healthy human individuals. General observations from the study: Among several donors, about 5% of naive CD4 clonotypes were found in common.

Some clones are missing from TCRdb's copy, which holds only in-frame ones; the method was immunoSEQ multiplex PCR. The table includes fewer than 3 million clones, about 90% detected once. This clone was seen only once. Its cognate antigen is unknown. Adult Caucasians living in Nashville, Tennessee made up all of the donors. J lost 0 bases, V lost 5 bases, and 6 bases had no gene match. CDR1 is KGHSH, CDR2 LQKENI, per germline. The CDR3 runs to 16 residues. The material sequenced was naive CD4+ T cells from PBMCs. Subset described: CD45RA+ positively selected. The chain employs TRBV18 and TRBJ2-1, with TRBD2 matching 8 bases. The clonotype was recovered from a man between 18 and 29 years old in good health. Some clones in this sample may be carry-over from other donors' samples. The CDR3: CASSTKTSGSYNEQFF. The CDR3 DNA reads as TGTGCCAGCTCAACAAAAACTAGCGGCTCCTACAATGAGCAGTTCTTC.